The clone carrying this T cell receptor beta chain has a handful of counts. Its target is not known. The assay that was used to sequence DNA from cultured CD4+ T cells was the Oncomine TCR Beta short-read assay. From the PCR reads, TCRdb called clonotypes with MiXCR, one entry per CDR3 protein. Of about 25,000 distinct CDR3 sequences listed, more than 40% are singletons. The sample comes from a study of vaccination and CD4 T cells after COVID-19. Overall study context: The study enrolled six male and four female convalescents, two of whom were Hispanic. Control cultures received a CEFX pool, an HIV-1 Nef pool, or no peptide.

Sample treatment: approximately nine-day PBMC culture with coronavirus spike peptide pools or control peptides (ViraFEST assay). Positive PCR dates ranged from March to December 2020; these dates predated US Alpha, Beta and Delta variants. The CDR3 length is 11 residues. With 8 bases removed from V and 6 bases from J, the gap between germline ends came to 12 bases. The chain combines TRBV5-3 with TRBJ2-7; maybe TRBD1 (7 bases). TRBV5-3 is an ORF for which the function is uncertain. The sequencing sample was made of CD4+ T cells from blood, cultured in vitro. This clonotype was sampled from a human donor who had recovered from COVID-19. The CDR3 bases are TGTGCCAGCAGGGGGGCGGGCGAGCAGTACTTC. Residues: CASRGAGEQYF.